These 24 T cell receptor beta chains were all obtained from the same sample, sequenced in a study of blood T cells in healthy people across ages (dated by TCRdb to about 2015). The method was 5' RACE. TCRdb shows the sequencer as Illumina HiSeq 2500. A second PCR of roughly 6 to 11 cycles was run with a J-beta primer mix and a sample-barcoded 5' primer. Through fastp at Q25 and MiXCR, TCRdb rebuilt clones from the public reads, retaining in-frame beta chains. Rows with one shared CDR3 protein collapse into an entry with the most common genes and DNA. The sample contains approximately 960,000 distinct CDR3 sequences, about 27% of them found a single time. Approximately 10% of the sample comes from the top ten. Another study also made use of these data, one on T cells of mothers and their children.

Sequenced: blood. These receptors all come from a woman aged 40 to 49 in good health.

The CDR3 sequence is CASSPLLVADTQYF. The CDR3 nucleotides are TGTGCCAGCAGCCCCCTACTGGTGGCAGATACGCAGTATTTT. The chain links TRBV14 to TRBJ2-3; D is undetermined. Per germline, CDR1 SGHDN and CDR2 FVKESK. The CDR3 contains 14 residues. V was trimmed by 4 bases and J by 4 bases, leaving 12 bases between them.

In this sample, this clonotype turned up a few times. This chain uses TRBV7-2 with TRBJ1-2, with no clear D. Trimming left V 7 bases short and J 0 bases short, with 12 bases between. The CDR3 loop spans 14 amino acids. Germline CDR1 is SGHTA and CDR2 is FQGNSA. The CDR3 sequence is CASTLTPANYGYTF. CDR3 DNA sequence: TGTGCCAGCACCCTCACACCCGCTAACTATGGCTACACCTTC.

There are a few counts of this clonotype. The chain uses TRBV4-1 and TRBJ1-4; D possibly corresponds to TRBD1 (5 bases). V lost 3 bases, J lost 7 bases, and 9 bases lay in between. Germline V lookup: CDR1 MGHRA, CDR2 YSYEKL. This CDR3 has 13 amino acids. The CDR3 DNA reads as TGCGCCAGCAGCCAGGGAGACAGTGAAAAACTGTTTTTT. This codes for CASSQGDSEKLFF.

This clonotype was counted a few times. This rearrangement joins TRBV7-8 to TRBJ2-7, with TRBD2 matching over 12 bases. Trimming removed 5 bases from V and 6 bases from J; junction bases left unmatched: 8. This CDR3 region has 15 residues. CDR1 is SGHVS, CDR2 FQNEAQ, per germline. CDR3 in amino acids: CASSPRGGLAGEQYF. The DNA for the CDR3 is TGTGCCAGCAGCCCCAGGGGGGGACTAGCGGGCGAGCAGTACTTC. The full variable domain, rest sourced from reference TRBV7-8 and TRBJ2-7, is GAGVSQSPRYKVAKRGQDVALRCDPISGHVSLFWYQQALGQGPEFLTYFQNEAQLDKSGLPSDRFFAERPEGSVSTLKIQRTQQEDSAVYLCASSPRGGLAGEQYFGPGTRLTVT.

The chain employs TRBV29-1 and TRBJ2-1; 8 positions match TRBD2. The germline V gene encodes CDR1 SQVTM and CDR2 ANQGSEA. The junction had 11 bases not matched to a gene; V was cut back by 7 bases and J by 9 bases. CDR3 length: 13 amino acids. As DNA, the CDR3 is TGCAGCGGAAGGACTAGCTATGATGGTGAGCAGTTCTTC. This codes for CSGRTSYDGEQFF.

Many counts were recorded for this clonotype. The chain uses TRBV6-5 and TRBJ2-1, with D tentatively TRBD1 or TRBD2 (5 bases each). Germline assignment: CDR1 MNHEY and CDR2 SVGAGI. Between the trimmed V and J ends, which lost 2 bases and 2 bases, there was a span of 16 bases. This CDR3 has 17 residues. CDR3 nucleotide sequence: TGTGCCAGCAGTTACCCCCGGGACGGCGGCGCCTACAATGAGCAGTTCTTC. This gives the protein CASSYPRDGGAYNEQFF.

The chain has TRBV5-1 and TRBJ2-3; 11 nucleotides agree with TRBD2. The V gene end was trimmed by 1 base and the J gene end by 0 bases; junction bases not matched to a gene: 10. The germline V gene has CDR1 SGHRS and CDR2 YFSETQ. The CDR3 length is 19 residues. The CDR3 is CASSLSILAGATSTDTQYF. The CDR3 coding sequence is TGCGCCAGCAGCTTGTCGATACTAGCGGGGGCTACAAGCACAGATACGCAGTATTTT.

V usage is TRBV9 and J usage is TRBJ1-2, with TRBD1 as a possible D gene (6 bases). The V gene's germline CDR1 is SGDLS and CDR2 YYNGEE. This CDR3 comprises 16 residues. Trimming stripped 3 bases from V and 4 bases from J, with 19 bases between. The CDR3 here is CASSEAQGTDGYGYTF. The CDR3 region has the DNA TGTGCCAGCAGCGAAGCACAGGGTACTGATGGCTATGGCTACACCTTC.

This clonotype was seen a few times. CDR3 protein: CASSSSRQGQVKQYF. The DNA of the CDR3 is TGTGCCAGCAGCTCATCAAGACAGGGGCAGGTCAAGCAGTACTTC. The chain has TRBV7-2 and TRBJ2-4; TRBD1 aligns across 8 bases. J lost 13 bases, V lost 4 bases, and 15 bases had no gene match. Germline lookup yields CDR1 SGHTA and CDR2 FQGNSA. There are 15 residues in the CDR3.

The chain recombines TRBV7-9 with TRBJ2-2; D uncertain. The length of the CDR3 is 15 residues. Germline V gives CDR1 SEHNR, CDR2 FQNEAQ (reference sequence). V lost 4 bases and J 0 bases, leaving 9 bases between the germline ends. The CDR3 nucleotides are TGTGCCAGCAGCTCCTCCCCCTCGAACACCGGGGAGCTGTTTTTT. Translating it yields CASSSSPSNTGELFF.

Comment on this clonotype: A much bigger clone sits one base away, suggesting this may be a read error. The V and J genes are TRBV7-2 and TRBJ2-7, with unresolved D. Germline loops: CDR1 SGHTA, CDR2 FQGNSA. The CDR3 is made up of 12 amino acids. The CDR3 region is CASSPDLYGQYF. The CDR3 coding sequence is TGTGCCAGCAGCCCAGACCTCTACGGGCAGTACTTC.

This clonotype was picked up a small number of times. The chain combines TRBV18 with TRBJ1-4; 7 nucleotides agree with TRBD1. V shed 6 bases and J 4 bases; nucleotides not matched to a gene: 8. The CDR3 runs 15 residues. Looked up from germline, CDR1 is KGHSH and CDR2 is LQKENI. The CDR3 DNA follows: TGTGCCAGCTCGCTGGGACAGCCGATTAATGAAAAACTGTTTTTT. This encodes CASSLGQPINEKLFF.

The chain is built from TRBV2 and TRBJ2-1; 7 bases fit TRBD2. J was trimmed by 8 bases and V by 6 bases; bases with no gene match: 10. Germline CDR1 SNHLY, CDR2 FYNNEI. The CDR3 sequence is 14 residues long. In DNA form, the CDR3 reads TGTGCCAGCAGGGGAGGGAGGGGCAGCGATGAGCAGTTCTTC. Protein product: CASRGGRGSDEQFF.

This clonotype was seen a few times. The chain has TRBV7-2 and TRBJ2-7; tentatively, D is TRBD2 (7 bases). The CDR3 totals 15 residues. V lost 4 bases to trimming and J lost 2 bases, with 15 bases between them. Per germline, CDR1 SGHTA and CDR2 FQGNSA. The CDR3 here is CASSSTWRGPYEQYF. The DNA for the CDR3 is TGTGCCAGCAGCTCTACCTGGCGGGGGCCCTACGAGCAGTACTTC.

This clonotype was detected a few times. The germline gene is not matched at one end of the junction; a read error may be the cause. The rearrangement uses TRBV18 and TRBJ2-5; TRBD2 is a possible D gene (6 bases). This CDR3 comprises 15 residues. Germline values: CDR1 KGHSH, CDR2 LQKENI. CDR3 residues: CVSSPVTGDQETQYF. The CDR3 nucleotides are TGTGTCAGCTCACCCGTAACGGGGGATCAAGAGACCCAGTACTTC.

Remarks on this clonotype: An end of the junction differs from the germline gene, which may be a read error. The chain is built from TRBV5-1 and TRBJ2-7; no reliable D call. The CDR3 contains 13 residues. Germline CDR1 SGHRS, CDR2 YFSETQ. CDR3 DNA: TGCGCCAGCAGCTTTGGTCAGACCTACGAGCAGGACTTC. As protein: CASSFGQTYEQDF. Based on the CDR3 plus reference TRBV5-1 and TRBJ2-7, the full variable domain is KAGVTQTPRYLIKTRGQQVTLSCSPISGHRSVSWYQQTPGQGLQFLFEYFSETQRNKGNFPGRFSGRQFSNSRSEMNVSTLELGDSALYLCASSFGQTYEQDFGPGTRLTVT.

The genes are TRBV6-5 and TRBJ1-5; D not certain. There are 15 residues in the CDR3. Trimming removed 5 bases at V and 1 base at J, with 12 bases between. CDR1 is MNHEY, CDR2 SVGAGI, per germline. This CDR3 is CASSPGLGSNQPQHF. CDR3 sequence (DNA): TGTGCCAGCAGTCCGGGCCTGGGAAGCAATCAGCCCCAGCATTTT.

The V call is TRBV6-4, the J call TRBJ1-5; 9 nucleotides line up with TRBD1. V shed 7 bases and J 8 bases; nucleotides not matched to a gene: 15. The CDR3 sequence is 16 residues long. The germline CDR1 and CDR2 sequences are MRHNA and SNTAGT. The CDR3 here is CASKKVTGGKVEPQHF. In nucleotides, the CDR3 is TGTGCCAGCAAGAAGGTGACAGGGGGTAAAGTTGAGCCCCAGCATTTT.

This clonotype was observed many times. The chain combines TRBV6-5 with TRBJ2-3; the match to TRBD2 covers 7 bases. Germline V gene data show CDR1 as MNHEY and CDR2 as SVGAGI. The ends lost 2 bases at V and 1 base at J; junction bases unmatched: 9. The CDR3 loop spans 17 amino acids. The CDR3 DNA sequence: TGTGCCAGCAGTTACCGCCTGGCGAGCGGGGGCACAGATACGCAGTATTTT. Its protein product is CASSYRLASGGTDTQYF.

The chain employs TRBV5-1 and TRBJ2-3; possible D gene TRBD2, 6 bases. The V end was cut by 7 bases, the J end by 0 bases, with 9 bases between. The CDR3 is 13 amino acids. Germline values: CDR1 SGHRS, CDR2 YFSETQ. CDR3 nucleotide sequence: TGCGCCAGCCGGGCGGGGAGCACAGATACGCAGTATTTT. Residues: CASRAGSTDTQYF.

The rearrangement links TRBV29-1 to TRBJ2-2; D gene ambiguous. The CDR3 extends over 14 amino acids. Germline CDR1 is SQVTM and CDR2 is ANQGSEA. Between the trimmed V and J ends, which lost 4 bases and 4 bases, there was a span of 13 bases. Written as DNA, the CDR3 is TGCAGCGTTGGATGGACCCGAGGCACCGGGGAGCTGTTTTTT. Protein product: CSVGWTRGTGELFF.

This chain's CDR3 is CASSLVWDRHYNEQFF. The CDR3 DNA reads TGTGCCAGCAGCTTAGTCTGGGACAGGCACTACAATGAGCAGTTCTTC. The chain couples TRBV7-2 to TRBJ2-1; TRBD1 matches 8 bases. Germline assignment: CDR1 SGHTA and CDR2 FQGNSA. CDR3 length equals 16 residues. J gave up 3 bases and V 1 base, and 5 bases lay outside the gene matches.

This clonotype was found a few times. This may be a read error: a much more frequent sequence differs by one nucleotide. The V gene is TRBV14, the J gene TRBJ2-1; D not resolved. In germline, CDR1 is SGHDN, CDR2 FVKESK. This CDR3 is built from 12 residues. The germline V and J ends were trimmed by 0 bases and 7 bases, with 4 bases remaining between them. CDR3 nucleotides: TGTGCCAGCAGCCAAGATTGGAATGAGCAGTTCTTC. It specifies CASSQDWNEQFF.

This clonotype showed up many times. The chain combines TRBV5-6 with TRBJ1-1; D gene unclear. This CDR3 has 16 amino acids. Deletions cut 2 bases from V and 1 base from J, with 15 bases between. Germline loops: CDR1 SGHDT, CDR2 YYEEEE. The CDR3 bases are TGTGCCAGCAGCTTATCCCTTCGGGAGGGGAACACTGAAGCTTTCTTT. As protein: CASSLSLREGNTEAFF.